The table lists the clone carrying this T cell receptor beta chain with a count of one. The antigen is undetermined. V was clipped by 4 bases and J by 2 bases, with 10 bases between them. The CDR3 has 14 amino acids. Germline CDR1 and CDR2: SGHAT and FQNNGV. These data come from a study of cytomegalovirus exposure and HLA in healthy donors. Study conclusions and caveats: Specificity of a few CMV-associated chains for CMV antigens was verified in vitro.

The protocol was immunoSEQ multiplex PCR, while the TCRdb copy is restricted to in-frame clones and leaves out a portion. The sample has 150,000 to 250,000 clones, around 83% seen once. Material: PBMCs. This chain joins TRBV11-2 and TRBJ2-3, with D uncertain. This receptor was obtained from a woman aged 25-40 years in good health and CMV-seropositive. Here the CDR3 reads CASSSTRATDTQYF. The CDR3 nucleotides are TGTGCCAGCAGCTCCACTCGTGCCACAGATACGCAGTATTTT.